This record concerns one TCR beta chain sequence. These data come from a study of blood T cell repertoires in COVID-19. The wider study: Both acute and convalescent COVID-19 samples were obtained from the United States, Italy and Spain.

The length of the CDR3 is 15 residues. Trimming shortened V by 4 bases and J by 1 base, and 13 bases separated the two germline ends. Germline CDR1 is MNHEY and CDR2 is SVGAGI. Using immunoSEQ multiplex PCR, the repertoire was profiled, and TCRdb retains in-frame clones only, with some absent. This sample yields 180,000 or so clones, of which around 89% are seen a single time; 4% belongs to the top ten. The chain employs TRBV6-5 and TRBJ1-1; D unresolved. The clonotype was recovered from a woman between 25 and 40 years old with acute or convalescent COVID-19. The sequencing sample was made of peripheral blood. DNA of the CDR3: TGTGCCAGCAGTTCCCCCCGGTTCGGGAACACTGAAGCTTTCTTT. Amino acids: CASSSPRFGNTEAFF.